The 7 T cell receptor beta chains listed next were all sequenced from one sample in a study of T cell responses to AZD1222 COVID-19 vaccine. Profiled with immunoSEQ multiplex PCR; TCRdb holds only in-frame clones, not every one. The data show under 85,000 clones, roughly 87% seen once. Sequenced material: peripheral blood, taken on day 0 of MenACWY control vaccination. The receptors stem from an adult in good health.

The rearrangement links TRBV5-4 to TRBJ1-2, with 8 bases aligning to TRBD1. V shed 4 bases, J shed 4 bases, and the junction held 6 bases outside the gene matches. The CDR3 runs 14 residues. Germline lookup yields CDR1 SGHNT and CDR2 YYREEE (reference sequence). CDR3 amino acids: CASSTRDRIYGYTF. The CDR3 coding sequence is TGTGCCAGCAGCACCCGGGACAGGATCTATGGCTACACCTTC.

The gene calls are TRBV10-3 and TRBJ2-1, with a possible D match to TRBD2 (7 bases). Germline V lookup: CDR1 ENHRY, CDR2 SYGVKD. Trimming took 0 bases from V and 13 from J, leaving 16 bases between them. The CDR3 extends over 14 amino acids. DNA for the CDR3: TGTGCCATCAGTGAGTCCCTAACAGGGACTAAACAGTTCTTC. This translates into CAISESLTGTKQFF.

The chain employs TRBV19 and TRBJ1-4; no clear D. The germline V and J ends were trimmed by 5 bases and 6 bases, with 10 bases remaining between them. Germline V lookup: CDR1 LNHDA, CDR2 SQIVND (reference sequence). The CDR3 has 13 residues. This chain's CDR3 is CASSVWVDEKLFF. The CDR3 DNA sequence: TGTGCCAGTAGTGTGTGGGTAGATGAAAAACTGTTTTTT.

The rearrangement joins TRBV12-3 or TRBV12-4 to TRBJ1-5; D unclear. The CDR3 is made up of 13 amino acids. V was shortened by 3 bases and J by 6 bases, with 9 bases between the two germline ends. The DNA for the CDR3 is TGTGCCAGCAGTTTCGCGGTTGGTCAGCCCCAGCATTTT. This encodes CASSFAVGQPQHF.

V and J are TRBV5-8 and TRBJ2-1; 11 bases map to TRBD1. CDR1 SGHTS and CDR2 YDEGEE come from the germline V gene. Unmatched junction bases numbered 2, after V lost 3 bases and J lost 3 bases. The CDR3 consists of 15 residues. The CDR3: CASSSGTGGYNEQFF. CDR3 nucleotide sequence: TGTGCCAGCAGCTCCGGGACAGGGGGCTACAATGAGCAGTTCTTC.

The CDR3 protein is CASSPLPAEADTQYF. In DNA form, the CDR3 reads TGTGCCAGCTCACCACTCCCTGCGGAGGCAGATACGCAGTATTTT. The chain joins TRBV18 to TRBJ2-3; D possibly corresponds to TRBD2 (5 bases). V was cut by 1 base and J by 4 bases, with 12 bases left in between. Germline V gene lookup returns CDR1 KGHSH and CDR2 LQKENI. This CDR3 region has 15 residues.

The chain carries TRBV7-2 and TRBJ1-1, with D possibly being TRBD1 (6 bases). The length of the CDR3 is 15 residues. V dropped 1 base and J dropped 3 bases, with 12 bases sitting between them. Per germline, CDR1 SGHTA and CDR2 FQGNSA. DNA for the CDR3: TGTGCCAGCAGCTTAGGGGGGGCTGGGGACACTGAAGCTTTCTTT. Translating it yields CASSLGGAGDTEAFF.